Presented here are 6 T cell receptor beta chains from one specimen sequenced in a study of CD8+ T cells in alopecia areata (dated by TCRdb to between 2017 and 2018). Per the publication, the treatment or condition label means: oral pan-JAK inhibitor, 5-10 mg twice daily. Library preparation was by the immunoSEQ multiplex PCR assay. RNA was extracted from all samples and reverse transcribed into cDNA, which served as template for TCR sequencing. Not all clones reach the TCRdb copy of this immuneACCESS table, which keeps in-frame sequences only. Checked studies attribute under half of the gap to unresolved V genes and leave the rest unexplained. The sample table records some 170,000 clones; roughly 58% of these occur just once. The leading ten clones occupy 15% to 20% of the sample. Source: CD4+ T cells sorted from blood, taken at approximately week 56, from a patient treated with tofacitinib. The receptor source for this set is a human donor with alopecia areata.

The V and J genes are TRBV18 and TRBJ2-2; D is unclear. Germline V lookup: CDR1 KGHSH, CDR2 LQKENI. Trimming took off 3 bases at V and 10 bases at J, with 9 bases between the two ends. This CDR3 has 12 amino acids. The CDR3: CASSPMTEELFF. The CDR3 bases are TGTGCCAGCTCACCCATGACGGAGGAGCTGTTTTTT.

The chain uses TRBV30 and TRBJ2-7, with D possibly matching TRBD1 (6 bases). Germline assignment: CDR1 GTSNPN and CDR2 SVGIG (reference sequence). This CDR3 comprises 12 residues. V was pared by 3 bases and J by 6 bases, with 12 bases between. CDR3 nucleotide sequence: TGTGCCTGGAGACCACAGGGCTCCGAGCAGTACTTC. Translation: CAWRPQGSEQYF. Using reference TRBV30 and TRBJ2-7 for the parts outside the CDR3, the full variable domain is SQTIHQWPATLVQPVGSPLSLECTVEGTSNPNLYWYRQAAGRGLQLLFYSVGIGQISSEVPQNLSASRPQDRQFILSSKKLLLSDSGFYLCAWRPQGSEQYFGPGTRLTVT.

The chain recombines TRBV6-5 with TRBJ2-3; D not resolved. The V and J ends lost 0 bases and 6 bases respectively, with 13 bases between them. CDR3 length: 15 residues. Per germline, CDR1 MNHEY and CDR2 SVGAGI. The CDR3 sequence is CASSYSRTYKDTQYF. The CDR3 nucleotides are TGTGCCAGCAGTTACTCAAGGACCTATAAGGATACGCAGTATTTT.

V usage is TRBV29-1 and J usage is TRBJ2-7; TRBD1 might be the D (6 bases). From germline, CDR1 is SQVTM and CDR2 ANQGSEA. The CDR3 sequence is 13 residues long. V gave up 6 bases and J gave up 2 bases, with 14 bases separating them. The CDR3 DNA reads TGCAGCGTATCCGGACAGTTTACCTACGAGCAGTACTTC. It translates to CSVSGQFTYEQYF.

The chain is built from TRBV21-1 and TRBJ1-6. TRBV21-1 corresponds to a pseudogene. The CDR3 length is 16 residues. The CDR3 DNA follows: TGTGCCAGCAGCAAAGGTCGGGGACCCCTGGATTCACCCCTCCACTTT. Its protein product is CASSKGRGPLDSPLHF.

This rearrangement joins TRBV6-5 to TRBJ2-7; no clear D. This CDR3 is 15 amino acids long. Trimming removed 6 bases at V and 7 bases at J, with 22 bases between. CDR1 is MNHEY and CDR2 is SVGAGI in the germline V gene. This CDR3 reads CASSPDTAASREQYF. CDR3 in DNA: TGTGCCAGCAGCCCCGACACGGCGGCTTCAAGGGAGCAGTACTTC.